This T cell receptor (beta chain) was sequenced during a study of shared clonotypes between healthy human individuals. Study overall: Each donor's CD4 naive and CD4 memory cells filled three plates apiece, CD8 naive two, and CD8 memory one.

This clone was observed a few times. As yet, its antigen is unknown. The CDR3 consists of 14 residues. Trimming pared 11 bases from V and 8 bases from J, leaving 24 bases between. From germline, CDR1 is MNHNS and CDR2 SASEGT. Regarding the study as a whole: Tissues were not sampled, only blood, and their repertoires likely differ.

Measured with immunoSEQ multiplex PCR; TCRdb has only the in-frame clones, and not every one. Altogether roughly 2.2 million clones are present, more than 85% being singletons, with the ten largest covering 0.39%. This chain links TRBV6-1 with TRBJ1-2, with a possible D match to TRBD1 (5 bases). This clonotype was obtained from a man aged 18 to 35 in good health. Some clones in this sample may be carry-over from other donors' samples. Sequencing was done on a sample of naive CD4+ T cells from PBMCs. Subset specified: CD45RA+ positively selected. For the CDR3, the DNA is TGTGCCGGAGAATTTACAGGCTCCGCCCGGGGCTACACCTTC. Its translation is CAGEFTGSARGYTF.